These 13 T cell receptor beta chains came from one sample sequenced in a study of blood T cell repertoires in COVID-19. The method was immunoSEQ multiplex PCR; TCRdb's version includes in-frame clones alone and lacks a portion of them. Here the sample spans 150,000 to 200,000 clones, roughly 89% being singletons. The material sequenced was PBMCs or T cells enriched from blood (not recorded which). Source of these receptors: a woman aged 40 to 49 with acute COVID-19.

The J gene is TRBJ2-7, the V gene TRBV3-1 (or the pseudogene TRBV3-2), with 9 bases fitting TRBD2. CDR3 length: 13 amino acids. CDR1 and CDR2 from the germline V gene are LGHDT and YNNKEL (reference sequence). Trimming cost V 1 base and J 6 bases; bases outside gene matches: 1. In nucleotides, the CDR3 is TGTGCCAGCAGCCAAGGCGGGGGGGCCGAGCAGTACTTC. It translates to CASSQGGGAEQYF.

This sequence joins TRBV4-1 and TRBJ2-3; tentative D call: TRBD2 (6 bases). Per the germline V gene, CDR1 is MGHRA and CDR2 is YSYEKL. Trimming removed 7 bases from V and 0 bases from J, with 8 bases in between. This CDR3 comprises 13 residues. CDR3 loop: CASKSGSTDTQYF. CDR3 in DNA: TGCGCCAGCAAGAGCGGGAGCACAGATACGCAGTATTTT.

The chain joins TRBV2 to TRBJ2-7; 8 nucleotides agree with TRBD1. CDR3 size: 13 residues. Per the germline V gene, CDR1 is SNHLY and CDR2 is FYNNEI. The J segment lost 5 bases and the V segment lost 7 bases, leaving 7 bases of the junction unmatched. CDR3 nucleotide sequence: TGTGCCAGCACCGAGGACAGGGTAAACGAGCAGTACTTC. Residues: CASTEDRVNEQYF. The full variable domain, completed using reference TRBV2 and TRBJ2-7, is EPEVTQTPSHQVTQMGQEVILRCVPISNHLYFYWYRQILGQKVEFLVSFYNNEISEKSEIFDDQFSVERPDGSNFTLKIRSTKLEDSAMYFCASTEDRVNEQYFGPGTRLTVT.

The chain carries TRBV2 and TRBJ2-7, with 7 positions matching TRBD2. Per the germline V gene, CDR1 is SNHLY and CDR2 is FYNNEI. This CDR3 has 15 amino acids. V shed 0 bases, J shed 6 bases, and the junction held 8 bases outside the gene matches. Here the CDR3 DNA reads TGTGCCAGCAGTGAAGCCCAGACCCTAGCGGCCGAGCAGTACTTC. This encodes CASSEAQTLAAEQYF.

The chain combines TRBV28 with TRBJ1-4; D uncertain. Between the trimmed V and J ends, which lost 5 bases and 5 bases, there was a span of 12 bases. The CDR3 extends over 14 amino acids. Germline CDR1 is MDHEN and CDR2 is SYDVKM. The CDR3, as DNA: TGTGCCAGCAGTCACCCACAGCTCAATGAAAAACTGTTTTTT. Translated: CASSHPQLNEKLFF.

The rearrangement links TRBV27 to TRBJ2-5, with 7 bases fitting TRBD1. The ends lost 3 bases at V and 3 bases at J; junction bases unmatched: 1. The length of the CDR3 is 13 residues. The germline V gene encodes CDR1 MNHEY and CDR2 SMNVEV (reference sequence). In DNA, the CDR3 is TGTGCCAGCAGTTTCCAGGGGGAAGAGACCCAGTACTTC. Its translation is CASSFQGEETQYF.

The chain combines TRBV11-2 with TRBJ2-2, with D tentatively TRBD1 (6 bases). This CDR3 is 15 amino acids long. Deletions cut 4 bases from V and 7 bases from J, with 16 bases between. Per the germline V gene, CDR1 is SGHAT and CDR2 is FQNNGV. CDR3 sequence: CASSSEQGLGGELFF. In DNA form, the CDR3 reads TGTGCCAGCAGCTCAGAACAGGGTCTTGGCGGGGAGCTGTTTTTT.

The CDR3 loop is CASSQDGRDTGANVLTF. The DNA of the CDR3 is TGTGCCAGCAGCCAAGATGGGAGGGACACTGGGGCCAACGTCCTGACTTTC. The chain is built from TRBV3-1 (or the pseudogene TRBV3-2) and TRBJ2-6; a possible D gene is TRBD2 (7 bases). The V gene's germline CDR1 is LGHDT and CDR2 YNNKEL (reference sequence). V was shortened by 0 bases and J by 2 bases, with 11 bases between the two germline ends. The CDR3 loop spans 17 amino acids.

This chain links TRBV20-1 with TRBJ2-5, with 10 bases matching TRBD2. J gave up 3 bases and V 3 bases, and 10 bases lay outside the gene matches. The CDR3 has 16 residues. Per germline, CDR1 DFQATT and CDR2 SNEGSKA (reference sequence). The CDR3 reads CSASGLAVGIEETQYF. DNA of the CDR3: TGCAGTGCTAGTGGACTAGCGGTTGGTATTGAAGAGACCCAGTACTTC.

The chain employs TRBV9 and TRBJ2-3, with a weak D call TRBD2 (6 bases). V was shortened by 0 bases and J by 4 bases, with 9 bases between the two germline ends. This CDR3 region has 14 residues. Germline V gene lookup returns CDR1 SGDLS and CDR2 YYNGEE. The DNA for the CDR3 is TGTGCCAGCAGCGTAGGCCCTAGCGCAGATACGCAGTATTTT. It yields the protein CASSVGPSADTQYF.

This clone was picked up one time. The chain carries TRBV28 and TRBJ2-2, with D possibly TRBD2 on 7 matching bases. This CDR3 comprises 17 residues. V lost 2 bases, J lost 5 bases, and 18 bases lay in between. CDR1 MDHEN and CDR2 SYDVKM come from the germline V gene. CDR3 sequence reads: CASSLGGWRGQTGELFF. The CDR3 nucleotides read TGTGCCAGCAGTTTAGGGGGCTGGCGGGGGCAGACCGGGGAGCTGTTTTTT.

The chain employs TRBV3-1 (or the pseudogene TRBV3-2) and TRBJ1-6; D uncertain. V shed 0 bases and J shed 2 bases, with 11 bases lying between them. The CDR3 length is 17 residues. Germline V gene data show CDR1 as LGHDT and CDR2 as YNNKEL (reference sequence). The CDR3: CASSQDPARTYNSPLHF. CDR3 in DNA: TGTGCCAGCAGCCAAGATCCAGCCAGGACCTATAATTCACCCCTCCACTTT.

The chain employs TRBV5-4 and TRBJ2-5; 7 bases agree with TRBD2. The CDR3 runs to 14 residues. V was clipped by 2 bases and J by 4 bases; unmatched bases: 5. Germline V gene sequence: CDR1 SGHNT, CDR2 YYREEE (reference sequence). DNA for the CDR3: TGTGCCAGCAGCTTATGGACGGGAGGAGAGACCCAGTACTTC. It codes for CASSLWTGGETQYF.